The clone carrying this TCR beta chain was seen a few times. Its antigen is as yet unknown. The data derive from a study of shared clonotypes between healthy human individuals. About the research overall: A donor's plate count was three for CD4 naive and three for CD4 memory; CD8 naive had two and CD8 memory one. Study outcomes and limitations: Clonotype sharing among donors likely depends on sequencing depth. Memory subsets generally showed smaller estimated richness than naive subsets did.

This table comes from immunoSEQ multiplex PCR, and its TCRdb copy is limited to in-frame clones, with some not included. Altogether around 340,000 clones are present, 73% being singletons, with the ten largest covering 10%. The CDR3 length is 15 residues. Germline V CDR1 and CDR2: KGHSH, LQKENI. The germline V and J ends were trimmed by 6 bases and 0 bases, with 12 bases remaining between them. Among the donors, all were Caucasian adults who lived in Nashville, Tennessee. The TCR comes from a man aged 25 to 40 in good health. The chain employs TRBV18 and TRBJ2-1, with D possibly being TRBD2 (6 bases). The source material was memory CD4+ T cells sorted from blood. Sample subset: CD45RA-negative fraction. CDR3 sequence reads: CASSAGTLSYNEQFF. The CDR3 bases are TGTGCCAGCTCGGCCGGGACTCTCTCCTACAATGAGCAGTTCTTC.